The 8 T cell receptor beta chains below come from one sample, sequenced in a study of Ad26.COV2.S vaccination and SARS-CoV-2 variants. Repertoires were generated with immunoSEQ multiplex PCR, while TCRdb's copy carries only in-frame clones and drops some. The sample contains around 340,000 clones, approximately 86% of which appear only once. Noted treatment: some 19 received Ad26.COV2.S at low or high dose, single or two shots; about 5 received placebo; per-sample allocation not given. At day 63 after the first vaccine or placebo injection, samples were drawn. The sample was peripheral blood, taken in a trial of Ad26.COV2.S vaccine versus placebo. Receptors were obtained from a person between 18 and 60 years old who received the Ad26.COV2.S COVID-19 vaccine or a placebo.

The chain is built from TRBV9 and TRBJ1-5; TRBD1 is a possible D gene (5 bases). The CDR3 sequence is 15 residues long. The germline gives CDR1 SGDLS, CDR2 YYNGEE. V gave up 3 bases and J gave up 1 base, with 11 bases separating them. CDR3 region: CASSAGGVSNQPQHF. The DNA for the CDR3 is TGTGCCAGCAGCGCGGGGGGGGTGAGCAATCAGCCCCAGCATTTT.

In nucleotides, the CDR3 is TGTGCCTGGAGTGGACTAGCGGCCTCCTACGAGCAGTACTTC. As protein: CAWSGLAASYEQYF. The chain uses TRBV30 and TRBJ2-7; 9 positions agree with TRBD2. The CDR3 totals 14 residues. Germline loops: CDR1 GTSNPN, CDR2 SVGIG (reference sequence). The J segment lost 0 bases and the V segment lost 1 base, leaving 1 base of the junction unmatched.

This clone came up a few times. V and J are TRBV28 and TRBJ1-6; no clear D. Germline V lookup: CDR1 MDHEN, CDR2 SYDVKM. The CDR3 extends over 12 amino acids. Deletions cut 5 bases from V and 13 bases from J, with 12 bases between. CDR3 bases: TGTGCCAGCAGTCCCCCCCGGGGTCCCCTCCACTTT. Translated: CASSPPRGPLHF.

The V and J genes are TRBV24-1 and TRBJ2-2; 8 positions agree with TRBD2. With V trimmed by 5 bases and J by 0 bases, 7 bases remained unmatched. CDR1 KGHDR and CDR2 SFDVKD come from the germline V gene. CDR3 length equals 17 residues. CDR3 sequence reads: CATSAGGWVANTGELFF. The DNA of the CDR3 is TGTGCCACCAGTGCGGGAGGGTGGGTCGCGAACACCGGGGAGCTGTTTTTT.

The table lists this clone with a count of one. The rearrangement joins TRBV4-3 to TRBJ1-2; D is perhaps TRBD1 (5 bases). From germline, CDR1 is LGHNA and CDR2 YSLEER. The CDR3 has 14 amino acids. Trimming removed 0 bases at V and 2 bases at J, with 7 bases between. CDR3 sequence: CASSQDDRNYGYTF. The CDR3 nucleotides are TGCGCCAGCAGCCAAGATGACAGAAACTATGGCTACACCTTC.

This chain joins TRBV4-3 and TRBJ2-2; D call uncertain. Germline CDR1 LGHNA, CDR2 YSLEER. The CDR3 sequence is 17 residues long. Trimming stripped 0 bases from V and 7 bases from J, with 18 bases between. The CDR3 DNA is TGCGCCAGCAGCCAAGAACCTCAGGATCGGTTGCGCGGGGAGCTGTTTTTT. Protein product: CASSQEPQDRLRGELFF.

The chain employs TRBV27 and TRBJ2-7; 8 bases agree with TRBD1. Per germline, CDR1 MNHEY and CDR2 SMNVEV (reference sequence). Unmatched junction bases numbered 8, after V lost 3 bases and J lost 4 bases. CDR3 length: 15 residues. The CDR3, as DNA: TGTGCCAGCAGTTTTTCCATGGGACAGGCTTACGAGCAGTACTTC. Residues: CASSFSMGQAYEQYF.

This chain connects TRBV7-2 to TRBJ2-2; no clear D gene. The V and J ends lost 4 bases and 2 bases respectively, with 14 bases between them. CDR3 length: 16 residues. The germline V gene encodes CDR1 SGHTA and CDR2 FQGNSA. The CDR3 reads CASSSAPWKNTGELFF. The CDR3 region has the DNA TGTGCCAGCAGCTCCGCTCCCTGGAAAAACACCGGGGAGCTGTTTTTT.